This T cell receptor beta chain was sequenced in a study of blood T cell repertoires in COVID-19. The assay was immunoSEQ multiplex PCR, and TCRdb's table has in-frame clones only and misses some. Here the sample spans about 300,000 clones, approximately 91% being singletons. This clone was recorded once. This receptor was obtained from a man between 60 and 70 years old who had recovered from COVID-19. Sequencing was done on a sample of PBMCs or T cells enriched from blood (not recorded which).

CDR3 bases: TGTGCCAGCAGCTCACAGGGCTGGACTGAAGCTTTCTTT. Translating it yields CASSSQGWTEAFF. J is TRBJ1-1 and V is TRBV7-3, with a weak D call TRBD1 (6 bases). Trimming shortened V by 4 bases and J by 5 bases, and 11 bases separated the two germline ends. Germline CDR1 SGHTA, CDR2 FQGTGA. The CDR3 contains 13 residues.